This T cell receptor (beta chain) emerged from a study of OX40 agonist ivuxolimab in advanced cancers. This clone is categorized as medium-sized. Antigen unknown. V was pared by 1 base and J by 5 bases, with 7 bases of the junction left unmatched. The germline CDR1 and CDR2 sequences are SEHNR and FQNEAQ (reference sequence). This CDR3 contains 15 residues. Findings and limits, study-wide: More expanded clones were found, on average, in CD8+ than in CD4+ T cells.

Measured with immunoSEQ multiplex PCR; TCRdb has only the in-frame clones, and not every one. The data hold some 76,000 clones, with just under 85% observed a single time. The source was CD4+ or CD8+ T cells sorted from blood, collected in a trial of the OX40 agonist ivuxolimab. The clonotype comes from an adult with an advanced solid tumor such as melanoma, head and neck, liver or kidney cancer. V usage is TRBV7-9 and J usage is TRBJ2-7; 8 bases line up with TRBD2. The CDR3 reads CASSLGSGDTHEQYF. CDR3 in DNA: TGTGCCAGCAGCTTAGGTAGCGGGGACACCCACGAGCAGTACTTC.